This T cell receptor (beta chain) was found in a study of Graves' ophthalmopathy and Graves' hyperthyroidism. Study information: Prior to any treatment, peripheral blood was collected at the time of initial diagnosis.

None of the included patients had other autoimmune diseases, uncontrolled infections, pregnancy or lactation, as these led to exclusion. PBMCs were density-gradient isolated from around 11 ml fresh blood. Notes on the study in general: Appearing in blood as well were most expanded thyroid clonotypes above 0.001 frequency.

The length of the CDR3 is 14 residues. Trimming removed 7 bases at V and 1 base at J, with 11 bases between. Germline CDR1 reads SNHLY; CDR2 reads FYNNEI. Amplification of the TCR beta CDR3 regions used RNA transcripts (as template). The first round was an RT-PCR with HTBI primers, and the second round was a multiplex PCR. TCRdb itself ran the multiplex PCR reads through MiXCR, one entry per CDR3 protein. This table holds hundreds of thousands of distinct CDR3 sequences, approximately 15% found once. About this clonotype itself: What it binds is unknown.

The genes are TRBV2 and TRBJ1-5; D unresolved. This receptor was identified in a woman younger than 35 with stable Graves' hyperthyroidism. The source material was peripheral blood. The CDR3 region has the DNA TGTGCCAGCATGGGAGGGCCGAGCAATCAGCCCCAGCATTTT. Residues: CASMGGPSNQPQHF.